The rows below give T cell receptor beta chains drawn from one sample of a study of metastatic and nonmetastatic thyroid tumors. TCRdb re-called the PCR reads with MiXCR. The sample holds nearly 25,000 clones, under 15% seen once. The specimen was blood. The receptors shown here come from a female donor with papillary thyroid cancer or a benign thyroid nodule (not recorded which). Some clones in this sample may be carry-over from other donors' samples. Each CDR3 is given with its conserved first and last residue. The D gene is left open where the match is weak. Size tells how often a clone was seen (once, few, many) or the class of an expanded clone, and some rows leave it out.

j_call | v_call | d_call | clone_size | cdr3_aa | cdr3_nt
TRBJ2-7 | TRBV20-1 | TRBD2 | many | CSARAYLEREPYEQYF | TGCAGTGCTAGAGCCTATCTAGAGCGGGAGCCCTACGAGCAGTACTTC
TRBJ2-2 | TRBV4-1 | - | many | CASSQGGYTGELFF | TGCGCCAGCAGCCAAGGAGGGTACACCGGGGAGCTGTTTTTT
TRBJ1-1 | TRBV12-3/TRBV12-4 | TRBD1 | many | CASRSSGTGFLGTEAFF | TGTGCCAGCAGGTCCTCCGGGACAGGGTTTCTGGGCACTGAAGCTTTCTTT
TRBJ2-7 | TRBV28 | - | many | CASSLGEALYEQYF | TGTGCCAGCAGTTTGGGAGAAGCTCTCTACGAGCAGTACTTC
TRBJ1-1 | TRBV19 | TRBD1 | many | CASSGQADTEAFF | TGTGCCAGTAGTGGACAGGCGGACACTGAAGCTTTCTTT
TRBJ2-1 | TRBV11-3 | - | many | CASSLAPGPPVF | TGTGCCAGCAGCCTAGCCCCGGGTCCCCCGGTCTTC
TRBJ2-2 | TRBV11-2 | - | - | CASSSRRGSGTGELFF | TGTGCCAGCAGCTCAAGGCGTGGTTCGGGCACCGGGGAGCTGTTTTTT
TRBJ2-5 | TRBV5-1 | - | many | CASSLRDIREETQYF | TGCGCCAGCAGCTTGAGGGACATACGTGAAGAGACCCAGTACTTC
TRBJ1-5 | TRBV28 | - | many | CASSYGRGNQPQHF | TGTGCCAGCAGTTATGGTAGGGGAAATCAGCCCCAGCATTTT
TRBJ1-1 | TRBV28 | - | few | CATERRAEAFF | TGTGCCACCGAGAGACGGGCTGAAGCTTTCTTT
TRBJ2-7 | TRBV28 | TRBD2 | many | CASRSGGISYEQYF | TGTGCCAGCAGAAGCGGGGGTATCTCCTACGAGCAGTACTTC
TRBJ1-1 | TRBV20-1 | - | many | CSARDPQGSVAAFF | TGCAGTGCTAGAGATCCTCAGGGTTCGGTGGCAGCTTTCTTT
TRBJ2-7 | TRBV28 | TRBD1 | many | CASSLGTGGGFSSYEQYF | TGTGCCAGCAGTTTGGGGACAGGGGGCGGATTTAGCTCCTACGAGCAGTACTTC